Listed below are T cell receptor beta chains from one sample, sequenced in a study of shared clonotypes between healthy human individuals. Generated by immunoSEQ multiplex PCR, the TCRdb table keeps only in-frame clones and is missing some. Of 2,100,000 or so clones listed, 90% to 97% were seen once; the top ten hold 0.1% to 0.15%. The sequenced sample consisted of naive CD4+ T cells sorted from blood. These receptors all come from a man younger than 30 in good health. The CDR3 runs from the conserved cysteine through the conserved F or W. The D gene is left open where the match is weak. A clone size is listed for some rows: how often the clone was seen (once, few, many), or a class if it is expanded.

-,13,TRBV6-5,TRBJ2-1,-,CASSQWTDNEQFF,TGTGCCAGCAGTCAGTGGACAGACAATGAGCAGTTCTTC
-,13,TRBV29-1,TRBJ1-3,-,CSVELISGNTIYF,TGCAGCGTTGAATTAATCTCTGGAAACACCATATATTTT
-,15,TRBV7-3,TRBJ2-5,-,CASSLIAGPQETQYF,TGTGCCAGCAGCTTAATCGCAGGGCCACAAGAGACCCAGTACTTC
-,15,TRBV6-1,TRBJ1-5,-,CASRMRTDSNQPQHF,TGTGCCAGCAGGATGAGAACCGATAGCAATCAGCCCCAGCATTTT
TRBD1,16,TRBV7-9,TRBJ2-1,-,CASSLRQGGVYNEQFF,TGTGCCAGCAGCCTGAGACAGGGGGGTGTCTACAATGAGCAGTTCTTC
-,12,TRBV6-1,TRBJ1-2,once,CASSPRDGRYTF,TGTGCCAGCAGTCCGAGGGACGGCCGCTACACCTTC
TRBD2,15,TRBV7-9,TRBJ2-3,-,CATRLAGLSTDTQYF,TGTGCCACCAGACTAGCGGGGCTTAGCACAGATACGCAGTATTTT
TRBD1,14,TRBV7-8,TRBJ2-7,-,CASSSRQGPYEQYF,TGTGCCAGCAGCTCCAGACAGGGTCCGTACGAGCAGTACTTC
TRBD1,15,TRBV6-5,TRBJ1-1,-,CASSYNRGGNTEAFF,TGTGCCAGCAGTTACAACAGGGGGGGGAACACTGAAGCTTTCTTT
-,12,TRBV30,TRBJ2-7,-,CAWSVNRDEQYF,TGTGCCTGGAGTGTCAATAGAGACGAGCAGTACTTC
TRBD1,16,TRBV6-5,TRBJ1-4,-,CASSSQGAATNEKLFF,TGTGCCAGCAGTTCACAGGGGGCAGCGACTAATGAAAAACTGTTTTTT
-,13,TRBV11-2,TRBJ2-2,-,CASSFRDTGELFF,TGTGCCAGCAGCTTCCGGGACACCGGGGAGCTGTTTTTT
-,16,TRBV9,TRBJ2-2,-,CASSVSSPGNTGELFF,TGTGCCAGCAGCGTAAGTTCTCCGGGGAACACCGGGGAGCTGTTTTTT
TRBD1,15,TRBV28,TRBJ1-5,-,CASSTGDYSNQPQHF,TGTGCCAGCAGTACAGGGGATTATAGCAATCAGCCCCAGCATTTT
-,15,TRBV5-4,TRBJ1-5,-,CASSLGPTVLQPQHF,TGTGCCAGCAGCTTGGGACCGACCGTTCTTCAGCCCCAGCATTTT
-,15,TRBV7-9,TRBJ2-5,-,CASSPGAGTQETQYF,TGTGCCAGCAGCCCGGGGGCGGGAACTCAAGAGACCCAGTACTTC
TRBD2,16,TRBV30,TRBJ2-1,-,CAWSVFGSGGLNEQFF,TGTGCCTGGAGTGTATTCGGTAGCGGGGGGTTAAATGAGCAGTTCTTC
-,13,TRBV11-3,TRBJ2-1,-,CASSQGGIDEQFF,TGTGCCAGCAGCCAGGGGGGGATCGATGAGCAGTTCTTC
TRBD2,18,TRBV5-4,TRBJ2-1,-,CASSRRTGLAGAYNEQFF,TGTGCCAGCAGCCGACGAACGGGACTAGCGGGTGCGTACAATGAGCAGTTCTTC
TRBD2,17,TRBV10-3,TRBJ2-1,-,CAISESYGGRAKNEQFF,TGTGCCATCAGTGAGTCGTATGGCGGGAGGGCTAAAAATGAGCAGTTCTTC
-,12,TRBV10-1,TRBJ1-4,-,CASSVRVEKLFF,TGCGCCAGCAGTGTACGGGTTGAAAAACTGTTTTTT
-,11,TRBV28,TRBJ1-2,-,CAIQGFFGYTF,TGTGCCATCCAGGGGTTTTTTGGCTACACCTTC
-,16,TRBV25-1,TRBJ1-6,-,CASSPFRAGLTSPLHF,TGTGCCAGCAGCCCTTTCAGGGCAGGGCTGACTTCACCCCTCCACTTT
-,15,TRBV6-1,TRBJ2-2,-,CASSWTAGNTGELFF,TGTGCCAGCAGCTGGACAGCCGGGAACACCGGGGAGCTGTTTTTT
-,12,TRBV6-1,TRBJ2-6,-,CASTHGVNVLTF,TGTGCCAGCACCCACGGGGTCAACGTCCTGACTTTC
-,11,TRBV30,TRBJ2-7,once,CAWSVTGEQYF,TGTGCCTGGAGTGTCACGGGCGAGCAGTACTTC
TRBD1,15,TRBV7-6,TRBJ1-1,-,CASSFRTGGQTEAFF,TGTGCCAGCAGCTTTCGGACAGGGGGCCAGACTGAAGCTTTCTTT
-,12,TRBV6-6,TRBJ2-7,-,CASSGTSGEQYF,TGTGCCAGCAGCGGGACATCGGGCGAGCAGTACTTC
-,15,TRBV15,TRBJ2-3,-,CATSRDLWVGYTQYF,TGTGCCACCAGCAGAGATCTCTGGGTCGGCTATACGCAGTATTTT